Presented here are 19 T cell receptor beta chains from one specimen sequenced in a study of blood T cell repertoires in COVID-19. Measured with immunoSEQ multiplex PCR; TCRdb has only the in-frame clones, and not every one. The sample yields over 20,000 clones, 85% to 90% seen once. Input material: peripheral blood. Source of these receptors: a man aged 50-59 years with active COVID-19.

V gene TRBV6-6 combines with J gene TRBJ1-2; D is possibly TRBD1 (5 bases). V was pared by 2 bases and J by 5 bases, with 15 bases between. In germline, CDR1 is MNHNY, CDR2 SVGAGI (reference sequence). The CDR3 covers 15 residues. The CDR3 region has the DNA TGTGCCAGCAGTTACCAGGGCGCAGGGAATTATGGCTACACCTTC. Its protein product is CASSYQGAGNYGYTF.

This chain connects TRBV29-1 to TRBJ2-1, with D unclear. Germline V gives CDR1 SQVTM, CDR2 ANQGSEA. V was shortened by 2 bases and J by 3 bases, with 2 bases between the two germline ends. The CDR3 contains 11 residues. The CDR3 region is CSVELYNEQFF. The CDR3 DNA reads TGCAGCGTTGAACTCTACAATGAGCAGTTCTTC.

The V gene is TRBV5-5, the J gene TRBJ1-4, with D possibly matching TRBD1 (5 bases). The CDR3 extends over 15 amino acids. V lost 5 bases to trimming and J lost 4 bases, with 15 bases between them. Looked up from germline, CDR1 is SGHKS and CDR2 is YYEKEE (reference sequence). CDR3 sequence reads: CASRGPGRGNEKLFF. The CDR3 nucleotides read TGTGCCAGCAGAGGACCAGGGAGGGGTAATGAAAAACTGTTTTTT.

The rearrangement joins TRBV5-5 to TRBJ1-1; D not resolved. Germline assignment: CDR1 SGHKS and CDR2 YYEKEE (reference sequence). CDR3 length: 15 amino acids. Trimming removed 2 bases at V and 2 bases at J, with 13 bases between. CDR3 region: CASSFLGGGNTEAFF. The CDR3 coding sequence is TGTGCCAGCAGCTTTCTAGGTGGAGGAAACACTGAAGCTTTCTTT.

CDR3 sequence (DNA): TGTGCCAGCAGCTTACTGGGACTAAGCTACAATGAGCAGTTCTTC. It is translated as CASSLLGLSYNEQFF. V and J are TRBV7-6 and TRBJ2-1; 7 bases line up with TRBD2. Germline V gives CDR1 SGHVS, CDR2 FNYEAQ. V was clipped by 2 bases and J by 3 bases; unmatched bases: 4. The CDR3 is made up of 15 amino acids.

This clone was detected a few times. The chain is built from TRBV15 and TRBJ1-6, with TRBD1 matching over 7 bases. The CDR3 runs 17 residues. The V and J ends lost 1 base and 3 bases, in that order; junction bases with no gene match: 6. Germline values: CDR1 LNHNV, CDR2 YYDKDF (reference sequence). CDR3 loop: CATSRGKDRNYNSPLHF. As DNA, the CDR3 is TGTGCCACCAGCAGAGGGAAGGACAGGAACTATAATTCACCCCTCCACTTT.

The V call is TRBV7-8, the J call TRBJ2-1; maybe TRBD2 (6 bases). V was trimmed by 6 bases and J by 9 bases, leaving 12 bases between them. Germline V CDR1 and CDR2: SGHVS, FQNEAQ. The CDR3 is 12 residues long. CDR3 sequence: CASRPTSFEQFF. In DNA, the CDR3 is TGTGCCAGCAGGCCGACTAGTTTTGAGCAGTTCTTC.

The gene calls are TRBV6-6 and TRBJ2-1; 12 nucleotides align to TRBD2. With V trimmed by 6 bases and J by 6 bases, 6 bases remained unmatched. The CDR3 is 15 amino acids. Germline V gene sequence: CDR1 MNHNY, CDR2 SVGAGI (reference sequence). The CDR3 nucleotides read TGTGCCAGCAGCTCCACTAGCGGGGGGCCCAATGAGCAGTTCTTC. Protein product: CASSSTSGGPNEQFF.

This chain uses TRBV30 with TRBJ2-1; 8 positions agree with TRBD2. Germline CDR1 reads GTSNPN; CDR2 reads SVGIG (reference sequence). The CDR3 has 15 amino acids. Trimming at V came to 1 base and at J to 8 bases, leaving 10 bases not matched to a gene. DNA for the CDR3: TGTGCCTGGAGTGAACTAGCGGTTAGGTCGGATGAGCAGTTCTTC. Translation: CAWSELAVRSDEQFF.

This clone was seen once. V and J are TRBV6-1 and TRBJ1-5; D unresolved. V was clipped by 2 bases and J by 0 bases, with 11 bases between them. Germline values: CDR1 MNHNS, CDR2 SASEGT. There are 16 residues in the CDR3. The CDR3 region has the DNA TGTGCCAGCAGTGAAATACAGCTATATAGCAATCAGCCCCAGCATTTT. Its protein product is CASSEIQLYSNQPQHF.

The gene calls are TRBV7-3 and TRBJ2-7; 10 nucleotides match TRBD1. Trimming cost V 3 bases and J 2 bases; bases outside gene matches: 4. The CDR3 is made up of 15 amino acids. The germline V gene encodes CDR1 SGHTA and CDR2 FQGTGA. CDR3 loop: CASSFGQGDTYEQYF. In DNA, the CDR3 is TGTGCCAGCAGCTTTGGACAGGGGGATACCTACGAGCAGTACTTC.

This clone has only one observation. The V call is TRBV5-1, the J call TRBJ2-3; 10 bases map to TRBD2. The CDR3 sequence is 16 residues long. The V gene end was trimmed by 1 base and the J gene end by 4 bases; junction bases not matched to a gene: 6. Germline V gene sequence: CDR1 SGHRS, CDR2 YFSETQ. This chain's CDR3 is CASSLFSGGQADTQYF. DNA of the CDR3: TGCGCCAGCAGCTTGTTTAGCGGGGGGCAAGCAGATACGCAGTATTTT.

The CDR3 is CASSQDPRGNSPLHF. The CDR3 bases are TGCGCCAGCAGCCAAGATCCTCGCGGGAATTCACCCCTCCACTTT. The chain links TRBV4-1 to TRBJ1-6; D uncertain. CDR3 size: 15 residues. The germline CDR1 and CDR2 sequences are MGHRA and YSYEKL. V lost 0 bases and J 7 bases, leaving 10 bases between the germline ends.

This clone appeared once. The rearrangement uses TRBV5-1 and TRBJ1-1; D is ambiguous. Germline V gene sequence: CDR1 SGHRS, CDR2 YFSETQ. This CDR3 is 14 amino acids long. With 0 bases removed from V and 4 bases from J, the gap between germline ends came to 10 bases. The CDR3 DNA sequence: TGCGCCAGCAGCTTGGCCTCGGGGAGCACTGAAGCTTTCTTT. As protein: CASSLASGSTEAFF.

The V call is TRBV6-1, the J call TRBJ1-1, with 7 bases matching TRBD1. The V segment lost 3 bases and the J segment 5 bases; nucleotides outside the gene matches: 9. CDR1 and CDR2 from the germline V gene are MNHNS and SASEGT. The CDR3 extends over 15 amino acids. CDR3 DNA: TGTGCCAGCAGTGACCGTTTAGGGGGCGAAACTGAAGCTTTCTTT. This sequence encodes CASSDRLGGETEAFF.

CDR3 loop: CASSQDPLAGGRPYNEQFF. The CDR3 DNA follows: TGCGCCAGCAGCCAAGATCCCCTAGCGGGGGGCCGCCCCTACAATGAGCAGTTCTTC. The chain joins TRBV4-1 to TRBJ2-1, with TRBD2 matching over 11 bases. V was clipped by 0 bases and J by 2 bases; unmatched bases: 9. The CDR3 length is 19 residues. CDR1 is MGHRA, CDR2 YSYEKL, per germline.

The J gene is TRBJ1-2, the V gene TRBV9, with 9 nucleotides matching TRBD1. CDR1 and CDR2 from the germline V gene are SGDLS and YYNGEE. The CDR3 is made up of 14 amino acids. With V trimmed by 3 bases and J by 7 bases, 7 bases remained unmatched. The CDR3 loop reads CASSAQGASVGYTF. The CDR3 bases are TGTGCCAGCAGCGCACAGGGGGCTTCGGTTGGCTACACCTTC.

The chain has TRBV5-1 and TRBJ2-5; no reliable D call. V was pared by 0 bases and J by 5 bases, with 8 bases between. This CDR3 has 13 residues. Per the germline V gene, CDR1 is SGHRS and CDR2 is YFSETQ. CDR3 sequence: CASSLGVGETQYF. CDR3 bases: TGCGCCAGCAGCTTGGGGGTCGGGGAGACCCAGTACTTC. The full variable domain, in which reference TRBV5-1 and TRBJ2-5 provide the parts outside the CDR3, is KAGVTQTPRYLIKTRGQQVTLSCSPISGHRSVSWYQQTPGQGLQFLFEYFSETQRNKGNFPGRFSGRQFSNSRSEMNVSTLELGDSALYLCASSLGVGETQYFGPGTRLLVL.

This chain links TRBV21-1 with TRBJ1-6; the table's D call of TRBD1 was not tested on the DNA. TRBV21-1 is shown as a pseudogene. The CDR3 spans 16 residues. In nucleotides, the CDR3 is TGTGCCAGCAGCAAAGTCGGACAGGGTTTAGGTTCACCCCTCCACTTT. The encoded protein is CASSKVGQGLGSPLHF.